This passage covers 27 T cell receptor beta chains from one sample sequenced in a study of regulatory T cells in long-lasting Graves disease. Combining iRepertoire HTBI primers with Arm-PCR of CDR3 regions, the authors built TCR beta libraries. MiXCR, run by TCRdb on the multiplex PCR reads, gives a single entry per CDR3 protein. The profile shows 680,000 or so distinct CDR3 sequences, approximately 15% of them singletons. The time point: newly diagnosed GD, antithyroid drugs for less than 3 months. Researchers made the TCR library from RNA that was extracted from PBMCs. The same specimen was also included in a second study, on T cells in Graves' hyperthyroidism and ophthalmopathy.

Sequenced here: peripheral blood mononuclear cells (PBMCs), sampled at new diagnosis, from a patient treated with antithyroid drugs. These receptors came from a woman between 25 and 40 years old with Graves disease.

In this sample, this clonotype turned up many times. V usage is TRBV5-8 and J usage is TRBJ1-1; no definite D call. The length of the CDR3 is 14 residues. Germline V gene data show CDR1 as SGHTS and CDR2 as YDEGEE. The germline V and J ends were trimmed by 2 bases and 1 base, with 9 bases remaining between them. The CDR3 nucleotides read TGTGCCAGCAGCTTTATCAACAGGAACACTGAAGCTTTCTTT. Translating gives CASSFINRNTEAFF. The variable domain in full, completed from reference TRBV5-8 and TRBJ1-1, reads EAGVTQSPTHLIKTRGQQATLRCSPISGHTSVYWYQQALGLGLQFLLWYDEGEERNRGNFPPRFSGRQFPNYSSELNVNALELEDSALYLCASSFINRNTEAFFGQGTRLTVV.

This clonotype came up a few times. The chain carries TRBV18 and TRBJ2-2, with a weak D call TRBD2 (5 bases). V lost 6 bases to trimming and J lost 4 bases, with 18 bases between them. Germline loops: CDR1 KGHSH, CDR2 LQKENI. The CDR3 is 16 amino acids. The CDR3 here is CASSSLESGVTGELFF. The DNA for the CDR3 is TGTGCCAGCTCCTCCTTGGAAAGCGGAGTCACCGGGGAGCTGTTTTTT.

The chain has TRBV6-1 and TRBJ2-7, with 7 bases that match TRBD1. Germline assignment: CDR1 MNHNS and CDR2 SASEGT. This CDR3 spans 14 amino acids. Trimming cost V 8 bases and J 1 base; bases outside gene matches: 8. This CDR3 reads CASGNRQGSYEQYF. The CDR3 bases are TGTGCCAGCGGAAACCGACAGGGTTCCTACGAGCAGTACTTC.

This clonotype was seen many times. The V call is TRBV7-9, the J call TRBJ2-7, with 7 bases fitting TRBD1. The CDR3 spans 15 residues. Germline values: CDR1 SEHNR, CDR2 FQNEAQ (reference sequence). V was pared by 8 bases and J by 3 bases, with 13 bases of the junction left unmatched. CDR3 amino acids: CASANQRDSFYEQYF. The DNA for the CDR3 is TGTGCCAGCGCAAATCAGAGGGACAGCTTCTACGAGCAGTACTTC.

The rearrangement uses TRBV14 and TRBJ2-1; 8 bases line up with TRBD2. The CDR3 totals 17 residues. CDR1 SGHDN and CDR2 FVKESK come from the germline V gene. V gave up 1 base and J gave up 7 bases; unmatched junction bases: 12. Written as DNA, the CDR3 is TGTGCCAGCAGCCAAGGCTTAGCGGGGCTTCTTACTAATGAGCAGTTCTTC. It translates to CASSQGLAGLLTNEQFF.

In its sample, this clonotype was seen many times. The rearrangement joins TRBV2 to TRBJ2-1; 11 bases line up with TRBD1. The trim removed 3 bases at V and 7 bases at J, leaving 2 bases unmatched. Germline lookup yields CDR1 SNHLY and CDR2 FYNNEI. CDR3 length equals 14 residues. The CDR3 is CASSEGQGGNEQFF. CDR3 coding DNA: TGTGCCAGCAGTGAGGGACAGGGGGGAAATGAGCAGTTCTTC.

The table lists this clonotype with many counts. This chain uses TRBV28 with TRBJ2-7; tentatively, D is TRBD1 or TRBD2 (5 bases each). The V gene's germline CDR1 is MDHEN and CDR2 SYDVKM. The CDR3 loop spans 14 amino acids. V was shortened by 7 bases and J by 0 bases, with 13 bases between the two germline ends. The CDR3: CASTRDALSYEQYF. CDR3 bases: TGTGCCAGCACCCGGGACGCCCTCTCCTACGAGCAGTACTTC.

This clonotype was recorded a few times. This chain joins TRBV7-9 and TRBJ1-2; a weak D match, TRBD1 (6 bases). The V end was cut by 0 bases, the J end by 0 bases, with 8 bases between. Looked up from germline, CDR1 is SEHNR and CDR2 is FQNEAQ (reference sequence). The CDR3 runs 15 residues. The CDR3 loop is CASSLAGGPNYGYTF. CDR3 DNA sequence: TGTGCCAGCAGCTTAGCTGGGGGGCCTAACTATGGCTACACCTTC.

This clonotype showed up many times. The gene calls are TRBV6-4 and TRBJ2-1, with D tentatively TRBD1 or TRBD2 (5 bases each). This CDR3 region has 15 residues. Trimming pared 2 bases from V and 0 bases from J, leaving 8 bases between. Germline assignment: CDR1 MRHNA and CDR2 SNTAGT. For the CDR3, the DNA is TGTGCCAGCAGTGACGGGACGGTCTCCTACAATGAGCAGTTCTTC. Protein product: CASSDGTVSYNEQFF.

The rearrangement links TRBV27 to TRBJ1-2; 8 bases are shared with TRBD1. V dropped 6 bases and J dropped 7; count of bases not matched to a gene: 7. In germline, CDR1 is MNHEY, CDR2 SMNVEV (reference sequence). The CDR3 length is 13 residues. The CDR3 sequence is CASSPRQGSGYTF. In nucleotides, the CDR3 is TGTGCCAGCAGCCCACGACAGGGGTCTGGCTACACCTTC.

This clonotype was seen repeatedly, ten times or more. DNA of the CDR3: TGTGCCAGCAGTCGCGGACTCCCCAGCTACGAGCAGTACTTC. Its protein is CASSRGLPSYEQYF. V and J are TRBV12-3 or TRBV12-4 and TRBJ2-7; a possible D gene is TRBD2 (5 bases). The CDR3 sequence is 14 residues long. Trimming pared 5 bases from V and 3 bases from J, leaving 14 bases between.

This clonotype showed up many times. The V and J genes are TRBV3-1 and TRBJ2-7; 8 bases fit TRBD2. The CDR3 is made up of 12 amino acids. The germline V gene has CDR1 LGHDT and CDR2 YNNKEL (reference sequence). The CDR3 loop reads CASSGTSYEQYF. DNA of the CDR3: TGTGCTAGTAGCGGGACGAGCTACGAGCAGTACTTC.

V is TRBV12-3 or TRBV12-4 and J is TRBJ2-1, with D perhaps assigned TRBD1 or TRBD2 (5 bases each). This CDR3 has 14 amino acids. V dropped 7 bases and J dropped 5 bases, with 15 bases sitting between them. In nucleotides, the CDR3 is TGTGCCAGCAATCCGGGGCTGGGGGACAATGAGCAGTTCTTC. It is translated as CASNPGLGDNEQFF.

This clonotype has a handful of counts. Here the CDR3 reads CASSPSRQLNTEAFF. In nucleotides, the CDR3 is TGTGCCAGCTCACCAAGTCGGCAGCTGAACACTGAAGCTTTCTTT. J is TRBJ1-1 and V is TRBV18; D is undetermined. Trimming pared 2 bases from V and 0 bases from J, leaving 10 bases between. Germline CDR1 and CDR2: KGHSH and LQKENI. CDR3 size: 15 residues.

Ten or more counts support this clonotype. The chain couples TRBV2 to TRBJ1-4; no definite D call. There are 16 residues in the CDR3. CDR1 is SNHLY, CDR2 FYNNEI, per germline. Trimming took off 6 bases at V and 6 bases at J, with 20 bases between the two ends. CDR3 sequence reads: CASRVLSVGAYEKLFF. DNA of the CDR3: TGTGCCAGCAGGGTCTTAAGCGTAGGTGCTTATGAAAAACTGTTTTTT. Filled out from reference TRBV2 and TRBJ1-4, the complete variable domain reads EPEVTQTPSHQVTQMGQEVILRCVPISNHLYFYWYRQILGQKVEFLVSFYNNEISEKSEIFDDQFSVERPDGSNFTLKIRSTKLEDSAMYFCASRVLSVGAYEKLFFGSGTQLSVL.

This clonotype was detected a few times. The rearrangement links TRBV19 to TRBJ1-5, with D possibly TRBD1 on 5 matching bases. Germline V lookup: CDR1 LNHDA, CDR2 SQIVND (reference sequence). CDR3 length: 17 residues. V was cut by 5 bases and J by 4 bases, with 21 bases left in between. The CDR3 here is CASSALPGREANQPQHF. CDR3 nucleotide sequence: TGTGCCAGTAGTGCTCTCCCGGGACGCGAAGCGAATCAGCCCCAGCATTTT.

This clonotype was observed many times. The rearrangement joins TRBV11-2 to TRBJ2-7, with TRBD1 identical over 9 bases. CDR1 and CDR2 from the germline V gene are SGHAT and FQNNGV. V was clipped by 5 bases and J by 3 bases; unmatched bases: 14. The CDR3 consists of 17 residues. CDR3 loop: CASSPPGQGVMDYEQYF. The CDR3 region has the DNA TGTGCCAGCAGCCCACCGGGACAGGGCGTCATGGACTACGAGCAGTACTTC.

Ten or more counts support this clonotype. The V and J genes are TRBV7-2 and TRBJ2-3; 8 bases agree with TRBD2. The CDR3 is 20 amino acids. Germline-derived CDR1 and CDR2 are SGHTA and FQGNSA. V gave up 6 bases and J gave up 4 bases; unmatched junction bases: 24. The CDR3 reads CASSKIRGLVVSGSADTQYF. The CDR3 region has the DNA TGTGCCAGCAGTAAAATACGGGGACTAGTAGTGTCCGGTAGCGCAGATACGCAGTATTTT.

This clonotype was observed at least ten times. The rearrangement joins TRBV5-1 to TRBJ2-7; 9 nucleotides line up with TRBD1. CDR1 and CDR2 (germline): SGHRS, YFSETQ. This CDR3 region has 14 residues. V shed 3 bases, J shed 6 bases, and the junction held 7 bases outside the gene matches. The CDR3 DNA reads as TGCGCCAGCAGCTCACAGGGGGCTTTCGGCGAGCAGTACTTC. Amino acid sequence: CASSSQGAFGEQYF.

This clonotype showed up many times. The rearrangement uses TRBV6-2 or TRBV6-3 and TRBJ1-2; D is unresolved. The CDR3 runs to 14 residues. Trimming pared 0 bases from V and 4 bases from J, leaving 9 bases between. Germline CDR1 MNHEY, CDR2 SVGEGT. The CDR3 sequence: CASSYSQASYGYTF. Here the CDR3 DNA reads TGTGCCAGCAGTTACTCGCAGGCCTCCTATGGCTACACCTTC.

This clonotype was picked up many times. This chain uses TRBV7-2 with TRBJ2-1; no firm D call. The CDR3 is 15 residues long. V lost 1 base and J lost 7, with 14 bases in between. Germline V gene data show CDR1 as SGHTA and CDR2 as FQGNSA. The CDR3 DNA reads TGTGCCAGCAGCTTAGATGCCCTTTTCCGGAATGAGCAGTTCTTC. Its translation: CASSLDALFRNEQFF. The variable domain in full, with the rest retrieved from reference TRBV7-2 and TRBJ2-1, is GAGVSQSPSNKVTEKGKDVELRCDPISGHTALYWYRQSLGQGLEFLIYFQGNSAPDKSGLPSDRFSAERTGGSVSTLTIQRTQQEDSAVYLCASSLDALFRNEQFFGPGTRLTVL.

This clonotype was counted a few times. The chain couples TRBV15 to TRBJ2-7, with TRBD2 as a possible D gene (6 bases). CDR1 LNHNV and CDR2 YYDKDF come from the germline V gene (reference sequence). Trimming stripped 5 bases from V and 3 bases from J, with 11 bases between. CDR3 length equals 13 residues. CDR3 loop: CATSGHGGYEQYF. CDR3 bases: TGTGCCACCAGCGGGCACGGGGGCTACGAGCAGTACTTC.

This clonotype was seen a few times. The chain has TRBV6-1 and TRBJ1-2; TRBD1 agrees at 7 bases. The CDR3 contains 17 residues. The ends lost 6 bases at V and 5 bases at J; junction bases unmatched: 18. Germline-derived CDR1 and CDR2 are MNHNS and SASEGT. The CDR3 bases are TGTGCCAGCAGAATGTACCGGGACAGTCCCGTCCTATATGGCTACACCTTC. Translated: CASRMYRDSPVLYGYTF.

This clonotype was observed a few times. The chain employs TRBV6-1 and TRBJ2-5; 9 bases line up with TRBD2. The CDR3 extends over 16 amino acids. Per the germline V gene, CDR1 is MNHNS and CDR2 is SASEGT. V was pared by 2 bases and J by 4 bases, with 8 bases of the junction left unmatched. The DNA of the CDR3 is TGTGCCAGCAGTGAATATAGCGGGAGAGGGGGAGAGACCCAGTACTTC. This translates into CASSEYSGRGGETQYF.

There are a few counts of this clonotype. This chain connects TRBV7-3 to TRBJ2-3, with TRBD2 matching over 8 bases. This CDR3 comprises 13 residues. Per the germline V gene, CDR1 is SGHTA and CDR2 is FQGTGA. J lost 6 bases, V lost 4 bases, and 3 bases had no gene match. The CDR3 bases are TGTGCCAGCAGCTGGTCGGGAGGGGATACGCAGTATTTT. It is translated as CASSWSGGDTQYF.

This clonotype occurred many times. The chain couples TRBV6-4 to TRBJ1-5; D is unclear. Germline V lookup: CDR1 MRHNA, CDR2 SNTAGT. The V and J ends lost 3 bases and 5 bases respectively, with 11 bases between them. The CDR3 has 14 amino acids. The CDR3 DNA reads TGTGCCAGCAGTGAATTTTCAGTTTATCAGCCCCAGCATTTT. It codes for CASSEFSVYQPQHF.

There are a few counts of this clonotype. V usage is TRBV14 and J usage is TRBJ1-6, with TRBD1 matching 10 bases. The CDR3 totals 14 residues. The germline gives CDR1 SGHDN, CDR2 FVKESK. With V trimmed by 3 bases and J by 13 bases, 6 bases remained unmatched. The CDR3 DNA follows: TGTGCCAGCAGCCAGCGGACAGGGGGAGCCCCCCTCCACTTT. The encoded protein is CASSQRTGGAPLHF.